This T cell receptor beta chain was identified during a study of response to subunit inactivated influenza vaccine. TCRdb analysed the RT-PCR reads with MiXCR anew, one entry per CDR3 protein. The sample lists about 650,000 distinct CDR3 sequences, 12% to 15% seen once, with roughly 7.6% in the top ten. Study-level findings and limits: New T cells are recruited in small numbers by each seasonal influenza vaccination, according to the authors' suggestion.

For this clonotype: What it binds is not known.

V lost 6 bases, J lost 4 bases, and 4 bases stayed unmatched. The germline CDR1 and CDR2 sequences are DFQATT and SNEGSKA (reference sequence). The CDR3 runs to 14 residues. The chain uses TRBV20-1 and TRBJ2-5, with 14 bases identical to TRBD2. The receptor was isolated from a middle-aged man who received an inactivated influenza vaccine. The input for sequencing was PBMCs from blood, taken approximately 15 days before vaccination. The CDR3 protein is CSAKTSGRAETQYF. CDR3 DNA: TGCAGTGCAAAGACTAGCGGGAGGGCAGAGACCCAGTACTTC.